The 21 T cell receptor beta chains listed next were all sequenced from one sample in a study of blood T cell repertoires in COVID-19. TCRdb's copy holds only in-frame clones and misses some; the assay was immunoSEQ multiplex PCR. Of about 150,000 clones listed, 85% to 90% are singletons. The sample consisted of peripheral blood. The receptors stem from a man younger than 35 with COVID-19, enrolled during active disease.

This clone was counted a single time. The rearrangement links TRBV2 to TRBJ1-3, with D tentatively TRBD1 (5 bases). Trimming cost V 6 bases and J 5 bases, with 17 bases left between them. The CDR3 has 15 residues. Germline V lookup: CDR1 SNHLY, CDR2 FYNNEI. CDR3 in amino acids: CASSLGRGLRNTIYF. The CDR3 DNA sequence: TGTGCCAGCAGCCTCGGTCGGGGACTTAGAAACACCATATATTTT.

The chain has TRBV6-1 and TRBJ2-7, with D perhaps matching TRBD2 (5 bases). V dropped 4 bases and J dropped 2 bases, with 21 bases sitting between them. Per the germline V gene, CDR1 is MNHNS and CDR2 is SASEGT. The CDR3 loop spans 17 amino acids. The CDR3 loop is CASSGGYAGLTPYEQYF. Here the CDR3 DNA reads TGTGCCAGCAGTGGAGGGTATGCAGGCTTGACACCCTACGAGCAGTACTTC.

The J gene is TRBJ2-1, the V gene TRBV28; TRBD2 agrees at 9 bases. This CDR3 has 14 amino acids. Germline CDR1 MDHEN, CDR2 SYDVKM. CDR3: CGCWPSGRYNEQFF. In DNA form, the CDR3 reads TGTGGCTGCTGGCCGAGCGGGAGGTACAATGAGCAGTTCTTC.

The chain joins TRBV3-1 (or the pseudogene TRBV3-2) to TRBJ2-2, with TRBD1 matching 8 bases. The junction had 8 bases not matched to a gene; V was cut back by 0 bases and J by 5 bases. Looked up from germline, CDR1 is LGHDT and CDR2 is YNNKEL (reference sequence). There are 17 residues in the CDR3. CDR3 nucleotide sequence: TGTGCCAGCAGCCAAGATACCCCGGACAGGGCTACCGGGGAGCTGTTTTTT. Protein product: CASSQDTPDRATGELFF.

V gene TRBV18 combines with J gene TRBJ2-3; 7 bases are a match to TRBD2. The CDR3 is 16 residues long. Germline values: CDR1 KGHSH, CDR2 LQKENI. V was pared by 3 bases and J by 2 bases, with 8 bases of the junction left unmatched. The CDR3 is CASSPQAGIYTDTQYF. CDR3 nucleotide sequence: TGTGCCAGCTCACCTCAAGCGGGGATTTACACAGATACGCAGTATTTT.

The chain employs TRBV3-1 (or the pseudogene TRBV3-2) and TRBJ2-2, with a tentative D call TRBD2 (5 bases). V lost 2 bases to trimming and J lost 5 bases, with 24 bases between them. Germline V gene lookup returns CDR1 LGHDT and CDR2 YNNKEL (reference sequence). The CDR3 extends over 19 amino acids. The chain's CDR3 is CASSQSPFIAPCHTGELFF. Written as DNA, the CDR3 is TGTGCCAGCAGCCAAAGCCCCTTCATAGCGCCCTGTCATACCGGGGAGCTGTTTTTT.

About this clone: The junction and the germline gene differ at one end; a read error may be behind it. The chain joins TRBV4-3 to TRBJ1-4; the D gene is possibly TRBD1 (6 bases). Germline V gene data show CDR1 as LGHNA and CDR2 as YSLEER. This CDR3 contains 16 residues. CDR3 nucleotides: TGCGCCAGCAGCCAAGGGACTTCAGGGGTTTGGGAAAAACTGCTTTTT. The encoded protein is CASSQGTSGVWEKLLF.

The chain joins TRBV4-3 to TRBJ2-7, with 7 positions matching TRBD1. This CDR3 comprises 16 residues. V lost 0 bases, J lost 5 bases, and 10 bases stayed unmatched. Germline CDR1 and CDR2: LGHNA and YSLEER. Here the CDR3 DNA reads TGCGCCAGCAGCCAAGAGGAGGACAGGTCTCCCCACGAGCAGTACTTC. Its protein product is CASSQEEDRSPHEQYF.

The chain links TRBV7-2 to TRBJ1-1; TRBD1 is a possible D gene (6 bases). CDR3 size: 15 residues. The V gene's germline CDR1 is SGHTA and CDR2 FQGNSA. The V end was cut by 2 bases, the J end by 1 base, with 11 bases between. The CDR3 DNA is TGTGCCAGCAGCTTATGGGCAGGGGAGAACACTGAAGCTTTCTTT. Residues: CASSLWAGENTEAFF.

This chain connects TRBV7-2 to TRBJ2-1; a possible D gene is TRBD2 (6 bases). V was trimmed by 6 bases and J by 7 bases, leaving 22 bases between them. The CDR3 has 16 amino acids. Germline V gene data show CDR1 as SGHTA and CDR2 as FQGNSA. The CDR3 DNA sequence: TGTGCCAGCAGGGGATCTTCTAGCGCTAGAGGGAATGAGCAGTTCTTC. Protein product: CASRGSSSARGNEQFF.

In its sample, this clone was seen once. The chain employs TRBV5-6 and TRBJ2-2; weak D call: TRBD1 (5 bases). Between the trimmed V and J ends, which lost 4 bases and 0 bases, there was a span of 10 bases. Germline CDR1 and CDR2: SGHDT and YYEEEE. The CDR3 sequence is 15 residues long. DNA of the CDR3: TGTGCCAGCAGCGGAGACAGATCGAACACCGGGGAGCTGTTTTTT. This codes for CASSGDRSNTGELFF.

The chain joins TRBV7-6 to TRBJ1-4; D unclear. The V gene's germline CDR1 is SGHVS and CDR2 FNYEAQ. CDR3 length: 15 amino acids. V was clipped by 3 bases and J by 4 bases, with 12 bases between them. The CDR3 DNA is TGTGCCAGCAGCTTGGAGACCGCGTTTAATGAAAAACTGTTTTTT. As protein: CASSLETAFNEKLFF.

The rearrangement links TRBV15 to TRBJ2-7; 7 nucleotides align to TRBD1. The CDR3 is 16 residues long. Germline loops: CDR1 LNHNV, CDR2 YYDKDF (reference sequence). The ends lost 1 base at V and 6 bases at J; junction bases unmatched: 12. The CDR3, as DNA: TGTGCCACCAGCAGAGGAGGGGCGAACAGGGGCGGCGAGCAGTACTTC. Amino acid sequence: CATSRGGANRGGEQYF.

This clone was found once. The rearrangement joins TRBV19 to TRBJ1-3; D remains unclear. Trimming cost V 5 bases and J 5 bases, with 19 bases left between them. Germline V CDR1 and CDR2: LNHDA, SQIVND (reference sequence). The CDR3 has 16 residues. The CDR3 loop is CASSPSTNARRNTIYF. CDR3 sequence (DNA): TGTGCCAGTAGTCCCTCGACAAATGCCCGGCGAAACACCATATATTTT.

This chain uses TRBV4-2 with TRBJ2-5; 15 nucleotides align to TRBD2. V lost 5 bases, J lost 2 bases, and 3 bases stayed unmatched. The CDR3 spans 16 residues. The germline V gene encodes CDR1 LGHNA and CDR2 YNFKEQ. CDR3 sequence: CASSSGLAGGQETQYF. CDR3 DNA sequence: TGTGCCAGCAGCTCCGGACTAGCGGGAGGGCAAGAGACCCAGTACTTC.

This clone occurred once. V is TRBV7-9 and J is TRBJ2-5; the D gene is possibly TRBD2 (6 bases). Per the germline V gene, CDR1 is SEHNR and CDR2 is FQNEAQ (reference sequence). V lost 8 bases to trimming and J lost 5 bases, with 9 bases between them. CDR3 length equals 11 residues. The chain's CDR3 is CASGGGETQYF. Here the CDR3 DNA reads TGTGCCAGCGGGGGAGGCGAGACCCAGTACTTC.

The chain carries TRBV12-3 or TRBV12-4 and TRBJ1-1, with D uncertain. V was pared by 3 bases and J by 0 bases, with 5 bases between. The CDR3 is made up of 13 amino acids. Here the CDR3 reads CASSFGLNTEAFF. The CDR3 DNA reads TGTGCCAGCAGTTTTGGCTTGAACACTGAAGCTTTCTTT.

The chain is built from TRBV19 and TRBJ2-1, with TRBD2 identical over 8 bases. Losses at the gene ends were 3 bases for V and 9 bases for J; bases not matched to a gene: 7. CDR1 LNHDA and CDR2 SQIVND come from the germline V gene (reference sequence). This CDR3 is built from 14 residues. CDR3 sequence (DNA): TGTGCCAGTAGTATCTTCGGACTAGCTGGTGAGCAGTTCTTC. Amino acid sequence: CASSIFGLAGEQFF.

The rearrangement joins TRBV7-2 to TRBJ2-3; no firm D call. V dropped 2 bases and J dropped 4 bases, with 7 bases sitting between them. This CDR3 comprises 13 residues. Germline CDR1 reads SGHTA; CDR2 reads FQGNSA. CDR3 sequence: CASSLISSDTQYF. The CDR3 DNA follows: TGTGCCAGCAGCTTAATAAGCTCAGATACGCAGTATTTT.

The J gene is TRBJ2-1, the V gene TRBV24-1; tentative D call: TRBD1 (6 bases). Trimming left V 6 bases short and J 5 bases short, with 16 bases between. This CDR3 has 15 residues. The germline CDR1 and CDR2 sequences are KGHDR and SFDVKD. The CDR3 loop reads CATSTPARGNNEQFF. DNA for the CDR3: TGTGCCACCAGTACACCCGCGAGGGGGAACAATGAGCAGTTCTTC.

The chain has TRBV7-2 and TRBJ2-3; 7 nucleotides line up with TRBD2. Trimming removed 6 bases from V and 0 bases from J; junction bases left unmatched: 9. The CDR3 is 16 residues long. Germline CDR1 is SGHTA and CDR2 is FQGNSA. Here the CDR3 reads CASRLSWGGSTDTQYF. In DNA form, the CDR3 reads TGTGCCAGCAGACTTTCCTGGGGAGGGAGCACAGATACGCAGTATTTT.